Shown below are 26 T cell receptor beta chains from a single sample sequenced in a study of cytomegalovirus exposure and HLA in healthy donors. With 60 Vbeta and 13 Jbeta primers, the PCR was carried out. Produced via immunoSEQ multiplex PCR; TCRdb's table is partial and in-frame only. The sample has under 200,000 clones; around three quarters are singletons. Sequencing used PBMCs. The receptors come from a man aged 25 to 45 in good health and CMV-seropositive.

The V call is TRBV2, the J call TRBJ2-3; D gene unclear. This CDR3 contains 13 residues. Trimming stripped 8 bases from V and 8 bases from J, with 17 bases between. Germline V gene lookup returns CDR1 SNHLY and CDR2 FYNNEI. The CDR3 here is CASPQEVALTQYF. The CDR3 coding sequence is TGTGCCAGCCCCCAAGAGGTGGCACTTACGCAGTATTTT.

This clone has just a few counts. CDR3 DNA sequence: TGTGCTAGTGGTTTGGTAAAGCACACTAGCGGGGGAGGGAGGGATGAGCAGTTCTTC. The encoded protein is CASGLVKHTSGGGRDEQFF. The rearrangement uses TRBV12-5 and TRBJ2-1; 11 bases match TRBD2. Germline trimming cut 0 bases from V and 8 bases from J; bases unmatched to any gene: 15. This CDR3 contains 19 residues. The germline gives CDR1 LGHNT, CDR2 FRNRAP.

This clone was counted once. The CDR3 DNA sequence: TGCGCCAGCAGCCAGCTGGCCGGGACAGTAAATCTGTACAATGAGCAGTTCTTC. This codes for CASSQLAGTVNLYNEQFF. This sequence joins TRBV4-3 and TRBJ2-1, with TRBD1 identical over 7 bases. The CDR3 is 18 residues long. Germline lookup yields CDR1 LGHNA and CDR2 YSLEER. After removal of 3 bases from V and 4 bases from J, the junction contained 15 bases not matched to a gene.

The chain links TRBV7-9 to TRBJ2-3; 9 nucleotides align to TRBD2. The CDR3 totals 15 residues. Looked up from germline, CDR1 is SEHNR and CDR2 is FQNEAQ (reference sequence). Trimming removed 2 bases from V and 4 bases from J; junction bases left unmatched: 4. Here the CDR3 reads CASSLLAGGSDTQYF. The CDR3 DNA reads TGTGCCAGCAGCTTACTTGCGGGGGGGTCAGATACGCAGTATTTT.

V gene TRBV28 combines with J gene TRBJ2-3, with 11 bases that match TRBD2. This CDR3 contains 16 residues. Germline V gene sequence: CDR1 MDHEN, CDR2 SYDVKM. The junction had 8 bases not matched to a gene; V was cut back by 5 bases and J by 4 bases. The DNA for the CDR3 is TGTGCCAGCAGTACCCCTATAGCGGGGGGGCCAGATACGCAGTATTTT. Its protein is CASSTPIAGGPDTQYF.

The rearrangement joins TRBV7-2 to TRBJ1-3; TRBD1 aligns across 11 bases. Germline assignment: CDR1 SGHTA and CDR2 FQGNSA. V lost 5 bases, J lost 8 bases, and 8 bases stayed unmatched. CDR3 length: 15 amino acids. CDR3 in amino acids: CASSTRGTGGDTIYF. The CDR3 DNA is TGTGCCAGCAGCACAAGAGGGACAGGGGGAGACACCATATATTTT.

The gene calls are TRBV6-1 and TRBJ2-2, with unresolved D. CDR3 length: 14 amino acids. V lost 5 bases to trimming and J lost 10 bases, with 17 bases between them. CDR1 and CDR2 (germline): MNHNS, SASEGT. CDR3 nucleotides: TGTGCCAGCAGTAGCCTAACGCTGCAAACGGAGCTGTTTTTT. This codes for CASSSLTLQTELFF.

The chain couples TRBV9 to TRBJ2-2; D is ambiguous. V lost 3 bases, J lost 2 bases, and 2 bases lay in between. This CDR3 contains 12 residues. Germline V gene lookup returns CDR1 SGDLS and CDR2 YYNGEE. CDR3 nucleotide sequence: TGTGCCAGCAGCGCTAACACCGGGGAGCTGTTTTTT. Translating gives CASSANTGELFF. The full variable domain, its missing parts supplied by reference TRBV9 and TRBJ2-2, is DSGVTQTPKHLITATGQRVTLRCSPRSGDLSVYWYQQSLDQGLQFLIQYYNGEERAKGNILERFSAQQFPDLHSELNLSSLELGDSALYFCASSANTGELFFGEGSRLTVL.

Written as DNA, the CDR3 is TGTGCCAGCAGCCGCGCCTTTCAGGGTGATGGCTACACCTTC. This gives the protein CASSRAFQGDGYTF. The chain couples TRBV14 to TRBJ1-2; tentatively, D is TRBD1 (5 bases). This CDR3 has 14 residues. Trimming stripped 4 bases from V and 6 bases from J, with 15 bases between. In germline, CDR1 is SGHDN, CDR2 FVKESK.

The V and J genes are TRBV6-1 and TRBJ1-4; 9 nucleotides match TRBD1. CDR3 length: 17 amino acids. The trim removed 3 bases at V and 6 bases at J, leaving 11 bases unmatched. Germline CDR1 and CDR2: MNHNS and SASEGT. CDR3 loop: CASSERGDREVDEKLFF. The CDR3 bases are TGTGCCAGCAGTGAGAGGGGGGACAGGGAAGTGGATGAAAAACTGTTTTTT.

The chain has TRBV20-1 and TRBJ2-1; D is ambiguous. Germline CDR1 reads DFQATT; CDR2 reads SNEGSKA (reference sequence). The CDR3 runs 11 residues. Between the trimmed V and J ends, which lost 6 bases and 8 bases, there was a span of 11 bases. The CDR3 spells CSAVLGYEQFF. DNA for the CDR3: TGCAGTGCCGTCCTAGGCTATGAGCAGTTCTTC.

The chain recombines TRBV2 with TRBJ2-5; 11 nucleotides align to TRBD2. Germline V gene lookup returns CDR1 SNHLY and CDR2 FYNNEI. V dropped 7 bases and J dropped 5; count of bases not matched to a gene: 9. The CDR3 runs 15 residues. CDR3 region: CASKGSGGGRETQYF. The DNA for the CDR3 is TGTGCCAGCAAGGGTAGCGGGGGGGGAAGGGAGACCCAGTACTTC.

The V gene is TRBV7-2, the J gene TRBJ1-3; D call uncertain. CDR1 is SGHTA and CDR2 is FQGNSA in the germline V gene. The CDR3 loop spans 12 amino acids. Between the trimmed V and J ends, which lost 5 bases and 2 bases, there was a span of 4 bases. The CDR3 spells CASSRAGNTIYF. The CDR3 DNA follows: TGTGCCAGCAGCCGGGCTGGAAACACCATATATTTT.

This clone was detected a few times. The rearrangement uses TRBV6-5 and TRBJ1-1; 8 bases map to TRBD1. V shed 2 bases, J shed 3 bases, and the junction held 2 bases outside the gene matches. This CDR3 spans 14 amino acids. Germline V gives CDR1 MNHEY, CDR2 SVGAGI. This chain's CDR3 is CASSYGTGHTEAFF. CDR3 in DNA: TGTGCCAGCAGTTACGGGACAGGCCACACTGAAGCTTTCTTT.

The gene calls are TRBV2 and TRBJ2-2, with D possibly matching TRBD2 (6 bases). This CDR3 spans 13 amino acids. Per the germline V gene, CDR1 is SNHLY and CDR2 is FYNNEI. V lost 6 bases and J lost 4, with 9 bases in between. The CDR3 loop is CASRIGSTGELFF. CDR3 DNA: TGTGCCAGCAGGATCGGGAGCACCGGGGAGCTGTTTTTT.

The V gene is TRBV27, the J gene TRBJ2-7; no firm D call. CDR3 length: 11 residues. Germline CDR1 is MNHEY and CDR2 is SMNVEV (reference sequence). V dropped 3 bases and J dropped 2 bases, with 2 bases sitting between them. As DNA, the CDR3 is TGTGCCAGCAGTTTCGCCTACGAGCAGTACTTC. Translating it yields CASSFAYEQYF.

This chain's CDR3 is CASSDGQGFVYGYTF. Written as DNA, the CDR3 is TGTGCCAGCAGCGACGGACAGGGGTTCGTTTATGGCTACACCTTC. The chain recombines TRBV7-9 with TRBJ1-2, with 9 bases matching TRBD1. The CDR3 runs 15 residues. CDR1 is SEHNR and CDR2 is FQNEAQ in the germline V gene (reference sequence). With V trimmed by 5 bases and J by 5 bases, 9 bases remained unmatched.

The chain is built from TRBV5-1 and TRBJ2-1, with 11 bases aligning to TRBD2. V lost 1 base and J lost 8; bases outside the gene matches: 8. The CDR3 is 16 residues long. The V gene's germline CDR1 is SGHRS and CDR2 YFSETQ. CDR3 region: CASSLPRLAGWDEQFF. In DNA form, the CDR3 reads TGCGCCAGCAGCTTGCCCAGACTAGCGGGGTGGGATGAGCAGTTCTTC.

This clone has only one observation. V is TRBV7-3 and J is TRBJ2-5, with TRBD2 matching 9 bases. V was pared by 5 bases and J by 5 bases, with 9 bases of the junction left unmatched. Germline V gives CDR1 SGHTA, CDR2 FQGTGA. CDR3 length equals 15 residues. CDR3 nucleotide sequence: TGTGCCAGCAGCCCTGCGGGACTAGCCTATGAGACCCAGTACTTC. The encoded protein is CASSPAGLAYETQYF.

The chain carries TRBV6-5 and TRBJ2-3; 11 bases align to TRBD2. CDR3 length: 16 amino acids. Germline trimming cut 0 bases from V and 1 base from J; bases unmatched to any gene: 0. Germline CDR1 is MNHEY and CDR2 is SVGAGI. CDR3 nucleotides: TGTGCCAGCAGTTACTCGACTAGCGGGGGCACAGATACGCAGTATTTT. Protein product: CASSYSTSGGTDTQYF.

This chain links TRBV7-7 with TRBJ2-7, with 7 nucleotides matching TRBD2. Germline-derived CDR1 and CDR2 are SSHAT and FNYEAQ (reference sequence). V was clipped by 8 bases and J by 4 bases; unmatched bases: 8. The CDR3 contains 13 residues. The CDR3 region has the DNA TGTGCCAGCCGACGGGGGGTTGCTTACGAGCAGTACTTC. Translating it yields CASRRGVAYEQYF.

This chain uses TRBV28 with TRBJ1-6, with unresolved D. Germline CDR1 is MDHEN and CDR2 is SYDVKM. There are 12 residues in the CDR3. V was clipped by 3 bases and J by 7 bases, with 4 bases between them. CDR3 coding DNA: TGTGCCAGCAGTTTTCGGAATTCACCCCTCCACTTT. Protein: CASSFRNSPLHF.

This clone appeared a few times. The chain combines TRBV4-3 with TRBJ2-7; D unresolved. Trimming shortened V by 0 bases and J by 0 bases, and 12 bases separated the two germline ends. The germline gives CDR1 LGHNA, CDR2 YSLEER. This CDR3 region has 16 residues. CDR3 in DNA: TGCGCCAGCAGCCAAGATCTCGCAGGCCTCTCCTACGAGCAGTACTTC. It specifies CASSQDLAGLSYEQYF.

The V gene is TRBV30, the J gene TRBJ2-2; D remains ambiguous. The germline V gene has CDR1 GTSNPN and CDR2 SVGIG (reference sequence). The CDR3 covers 13 residues. V lost 2 bases and J 5 bases, leaving 9 bases between the germline ends. CDR3 in DNA: TGTGCCTGGAGTCTGCTGCGGACCGGGGAGCTGTTTTTT. Its protein product is CAWSLLRTGELFF.

This chain links TRBV9 with TRBJ2-7; perhaps TRBD1 as D (5 bases). Trimming took off 4 bases at V and 2 bases at J, with 16 bases between the two ends. CDR3 length: 15 residues. Per germline, CDR1 SGDLS and CDR2 YYNGEE. The CDR3 bases are TGTGCCAGCAGCCCCAATTATGGGGCGACCTACGAGCAGTACTTC. Translation gives CASSPNYGATYEQYF.

This clone was seen a single time. The DNA for the CDR3 is TGTGCCAGCTCGACAGTTCACCCCTCCTACGAGCAGTACTTC. Translating gives CASSTVHPSYEQYF. The chain uses TRBV25-1 and TRBJ2-7, with D possibly matching TRBD1 (5 bases). V was clipped by 8 bases and J by 0 bases, with 14 bases between them. Germline V gene lookup returns CDR1 MGHDK and CDR2 SYGVNS. This CDR3 has 14 residues.